The 10 T cell receptor beta chains listed next were all sequenced from one sample in a study of blood T cells in healthy people across ages. Through a sample-barcoded 5' primer and a J-beta primer mix, a second PCR was run for roughly 6 to 12 cycles. TCRdb re-called the 5' RACE reads through MiXCR, storing one row per CDR3 protein. The repertoire holds roughly 800,000 distinct CDR3 sequences, with about 48% as singletons. Sequencing was carried out using blood. Receptors originate from an elderly man in good health.

This clonotype was recorded a few times. This rearrangement joins TRBV6-5 to TRBJ2-7; D is ambiguous. The length of the CDR3 is 15 residues. Germline CDR1 is MNHEY and CDR2 is SVGAGI. Trimming removed 0 bases at V and 6 bases at J, with 15 bases between. The CDR3 sequence: CASSYSTVGRPEQYF. CDR3 nucleotide sequence: TGTGCCAGCAGTTACTCGACCGTGGGCAGGCCCGAGCAGTACTTC.

The rearrangement links TRBV29-1 to TRBJ1-2; TRBD1 matches 7 bases. The CDR3 loop spans 13 amino acids. The ends lost 5 bases at V and 5 bases at J; junction bases unmatched: 8. Germline assignment: CDR1 SQVTM and CDR2 ANQGSEA. CDR3 loop: CSVWGAGGYGYTF. The CDR3 region has the DNA TGCAGCGTTTGGGGAGCAGGGGGATATGGCTACACCTTC.

This clonotype was detected only a few times. This sequence joins TRBV2 and TRBJ2-7; 8 bases are shared with TRBD1. This CDR3 has 14 residues. V gave up 7 bases and J gave up 1 base; unmatched junction bases: 6. Germline lookup yields CDR1 SNHLY and CDR2 FYNNEI. The CDR3 DNA reads TGTGCCAGCACCAGACAGGGGCATTCCTACGAGCAGTACTTC. It specifies CASTRQGHSYEQYF. The complete variable domain, with remaining parts taken from reference TRBV2 and TRBJ2-7, reads EPEVTQTPSHQVTQMGQEVILRCVPISNHLYFYWYRQILGQKVEFLVSFYNNEISEKSEIFDDQFSVERPDGSNFTLKIRSTKLEDSAMYFCASTRQGHSYEQYFGPGTRLTVT.

The rearrangement links TRBV12-3 or TRBV12-4 to TRBJ1-1; D perhaps matches TRBD1 (6 bases). Trimming cost V 5 bases and J 5 bases, with 12 bases left between them. CDR3 size: 13 residues. The CDR3 here is CASSIRRGTEAFF. The CDR3 nucleotides read TGTGCCAGCAGTATCCGGAGGGGGACTGAAGCTTTCTTT.

In its sample, this clonotype was seen a few times. The chain combines TRBV20-1 with TRBJ1-6; 9 positions match TRBD1. Trimming cost V 3 bases and J 7 bases; bases outside gene matches: 10. This CDR3 comprises 16 residues. Germline CDR1 is DFQATT and CDR2 is SNEGSKA (reference sequence). DNA of the CDR3: TGCAGTGCTAGTGATTGGACAGGGGCGGGAAATTCACCCCTCCACTTT. Amino acids: CSASDWTGAGNSPLHF.

This chain joins TRBV7-9 and TRBJ1-2, with a tentative D call TRBD1 (6 bases). Germline V lookup: CDR1 SEHNR, CDR2 FQNEAQ (reference sequence). Deletions cut 5 bases from V and 8 bases from J, with 15 bases between. The CDR3 has 13 residues. CDR3 sequence (DNA): TGTGCCAGCAGCCAACAGGGCCAGAGAGGCTACACCTTC. The encoded protein is CASSQQGQRGYTF.

In this sample, this clonotype turned up a few times. The J gene is TRBJ2-1, the V gene TRBV12-3 or TRBV12-4; D remains unclear. The CDR3 contains 14 residues. V lost 7 bases and J lost 7, with 17 bases in between. CDR3 residues: CASTQEAGRNEQFF. CDR3 DNA sequence: TGTGCCAGCACCCAAGAGGCTGGTCGAAATGAGCAGTTCTTC.

The rearrangement links TRBV20-1 to TRBJ2-7, with 7 bases matching TRBD1. The CDR3 has 15 amino acids. J was trimmed by 2 bases and V by 1 base; bases with no gene match: 8. CDR1 DFQATT and CDR2 SNEGSKA come from the germline V gene (reference sequence). CDR3 coding DNA: TGCAGTGCTAGAGCTCCCACAGGGGAACCCTACGAGCAGTACTTC. This sequence encodes CSARAPTGEPYEQYF.

V usage is TRBV6-6 and J usage is TRBJ1-1; 9 bases match TRBD1. Trimming at V came to 6 bases and at J to 5 bases, leaving 7 bases not matched to a gene. This CDR3 contains 14 residues. From germline, CDR1 is MNHNY and CDR2 SVGAGI (reference sequence). In DNA, the CDR3 is TGTGCCAGCAGACTGGGACAGGGTCGAACTGAAGCTTTCTTT. Amino acid sequence: CASRLGQGRTEAFF.

The genes are TRBV10-2 and TRBJ2-3, with 10 bases matching TRBD1. Germline CDR1 WSHSY, CDR2 SAAADI. J was trimmed by 14 bases and V by 7 bases; bases with no gene match: 9. The CDR3 extends over 12 amino acids. CDR3 region: CASNSDRGHPYF. The CDR3 DNA reads as TGCGCCAGCAACTCAGACAGGGGGCATCCGTATTTT.